A single TCR beta chain is shown here with its context. Its antigen is unidentified. CDR1 is WNHNN, CDR2 SYGVQD, per germline (reference sequence). V was cut by 2 bases and J by 2 bases, with 13 bases left in between. This CDR3 comprises 16 residues. This sample was included in a study of T cells after yellow fever vaccination. Findings of the study overall: Among primary-vaccination clones, most reappeared after the booster, at approximately 97% for CD4 and under 90% for CD8. There was a small share of clonotypes that showed up in both the CD4 and CD8 compartments. Secondary responses were weaker yet peaked faster, day 5 versus 15.

In making TCR cDNA, 5'RACE template switching added a universal primer site and UMIs to it. TCRdb called the 5' RACE reads again in MiXCR, with one record for every CDR3 protein. Among about 240,000 distinct CDR3 sequences listed, less than 8.5% were seen once. The material sequenced was CD4+ T cells sorted from PBMCs, taken 15 days after the yellow fever booster vaccination. This TCR derives from a man aged 30 to 45 who received the YFV17D yellow fever vaccine. This chain links TRBV10-1 with TRBJ2-1; TRBD1 is a possible D gene (5 bases). The CDR3 sequence is CASSEVGQTTYNEQFF. CDR3 nucleotides: TGCGCCAGCAGTGAGGTTGGACAAACAACCTACAATGAGCAGTTCTTC.